These 21 T cell receptor beta chains were all obtained from the same sample, sequenced in a study of blood T cell repertoires in COVID-19. Produced via immunoSEQ multiplex PCR; TCRdb's table is partial and in-frame only. The sample yields over 85,000 clones, over 80% seen once. The sample consisted of peripheral blood. These TCRs come from a man between 50 and 59 years old with acute or convalescent COVID-19.

This chain connects TRBV5-8 to TRBJ2-3; 9 bases fit TRBD2. Germline lookup yields CDR1 SGHTS and CDR2 YDEGEE. The trim removed 1 base at V and 5 bases at J, leaving 5 bases unmatched. The CDR3 has 15 amino acids. The CDR3 sequence: CASSLLGSGRDTQYF. For the CDR3, the DNA is TGTGCCAGCAGCTTGCTGGGTAGCGGGAGAGATACGCAGTATTTT.

This clone has only a few counts. V gene TRBV7-3 combines with J gene TRBJ1-2; possible D gene TRBD1, 6 bases. CDR3 length equals 13 residues. Trimming shortened V by 5 bases and J by 3 bases, and 10 bases separated the two germline ends. Germline V gene lookup returns CDR1 SGHTA and CDR2 FQGTGA. The CDR3 loop is CASSNTGHYGYTF. The CDR3 DNA sequence: TGTGCCAGCAGCAATACAGGGCACTATGGCTACACCTTC.

The gene calls are TRBV2 and TRBJ2-4; TRBD2 matches 10 bases. CDR1 is SNHLY and CDR2 is FYNNEI in the germline V gene. CDR3 length: 19 amino acids. Germline trimming cut 6 bases from V and 3 bases from J; bases unmatched to any gene: 17. The DNA for the CDR3 is TGTGCCAGCAGAGAGACAGGGGCGAGCGGGAGGGCCGACAAAAACATTCAGTACTTC. It specifies CASRETGASGRADKNIQYF.

The chain employs TRBV5-6 and TRBJ1-1; perhaps TRBD1 as D (6 bases). Trimming took 4 bases from V and 10 from J, leaving 14 bases between them. CDR3 length: 12 residues. CDR1 SGHDT and CDR2 YYEEEE come from the germline V gene. CDR3 nucleotide sequence: TGTGCCAGCAGCCCGGGGGGGGCAGGAGCTTTCTTT. Its protein product is CASSPGGAGAFF.

The gene calls are TRBV3-1 (or the pseudogene TRBV3-2) and TRBJ1-2; D may be TRBD1 (6 bases). Per germline, CDR1 LGHDT and CDR2 YNNKEL (reference sequence). CDR3 length equals 14 residues. The germline V and J ends were trimmed by 4 bases and 4 bases, with 13 bases remaining between them. DNA for the CDR3: TGTGCCAGCAGCCCCCAGGGGAACAGCTATGGCTACACCTTC. The encoded protein is CASSPQGNSYGYTF.

The chain combines TRBV7-2 with TRBJ2-5; TRBD2 agrees at 15 bases. The CDR3 covers 16 residues. CDR1 and CDR2 from the germline V gene are SGHTA and FQGNSA. The ends lost 5 bases at V and 5 bases at J; junction bases unmatched: 6. CDR3 DNA: TGTGCCAGCAGCGCTGGACTAGCGGGGGGGTGGGAGACCCAGTACTTC. It yields the protein CASSAGLAGGWETQYF.

J is TRBJ2-1 and V is TRBV6-4; TRBD2 matches at 7 bases. In germline, CDR1 is MRHNA, CDR2 SNTAGT. This CDR3 is 15 amino acids long. V lost 5 bases and J lost 7; bases outside the gene matches: 11. CDR3 coding DNA: TGTGCCAGCAGTCCCCGGGACTACACTCGAAATGAGCAGTTCTTC. Its translation: CASSPRDYTRNEQFF.

The CDR3 DNA follows: TGTGCCACCAGGCAACAGGGGACGAACACTGAAGCTTTCTTT. Amino acid sequence: CATRQQGTNTEAFF. This chain connects TRBV15 to TRBJ1-1; 7 bases agree with TRBD1. Germline trimming cut 6 bases from V and 1 base from J; bases unmatched to any gene: 5. This CDR3 has 14 amino acids. Germline V gene data show CDR1 as LNHNV and CDR2 as YYDKDF (reference sequence).

The genes are TRBV6-5 and TRBJ1-4; 7 bases are shared with TRBD1. Germline V gene data show CDR1 as MNHEY and CDR2 as SVGAGI. CDR3 length equals 14 residues. With 7 bases clipped from V and 6 bases from J, the junction kept 8 bases outside the gene matches. DNA for the CDR3: TGTGCCAGCACCAGGGGGGCAGGCTATGAAAAACTGTTTTTT. It yields the protein CASTRGAGYEKLFF.

The rearrangement joins TRBV24-1 to TRBJ2-4, with a tentative D call TRBD1 (6 bases). The CDR3 sequence is 15 residues long. V shed 4 bases and J shed 3 bases, with 12 bases lying between them. Looked up from germline, CDR1 is KGHDR and CDR2 is SFDVKD. CDR3 sequence: CATSESGVVKNIQYF. Written as DNA, the CDR3 is TGTGCCACCAGTGAATCAGGGGTAGTCAAAAACATTCAGTACTTC.

The V call is TRBV6-6, the J call TRBJ2-2; no clear D gene. Trimming stripped 0 bases from V and 6 bases from J, with 8 bases between. The CDR3 runs to 14 residues. Germline values: CDR1 MNHNY, CDR2 SVGAGI (reference sequence). CDR3 nucleotides: TGTGCCAGCAGTTACTCAACCCGGGCCGGGGAGCTGTTTTTT. It encodes CASSYSTRAGELFF.

The CDR3 sequence is CASSYLQGGYGYTF. In nucleotides, the CDR3 is TGTGCCAGCAGTTACCTCCAGGGGGGCTATGGCTACACCTTC. The gene calls are TRBV6-2 or TRBV6-3 and TRBJ1-2, with TRBD1 matching 7 bases. The J segment lost 4 bases and the V segment lost 2 bases, leaving 4 bases of the junction unmatched. The CDR3 covers 14 residues. CDR1 and CDR2 from the germline V gene are MNHEY and SVGEGT.

This clone has just one count. The chain carries TRBV10-3 and TRBJ1-1; D is unclear. Trimming shortened V by 6 bases and J by 7 bases, and 18 bases separated the two germline ends. The germline V gene encodes CDR1 ENHRY and CDR2 SYGVKD. The CDR3 runs 14 residues. The CDR3 protein is CAISPGGDIGEAFF. CDR3 nucleotides: TGTGCCATCAGCCCCGGCGGGGATATAGGTGAAGCTTTCTTT.

CDR3 bases: TGCGCCAGCAGTGAGGCGGCTGGAAACACCATATATTTT. This encodes CASSEAAGNTIYF. The chain joins TRBV10-2 to TRBJ1-3, with D hard to call. The CDR3 is made up of 13 amino acids. Germline CDR1 is WSHSY and CDR2 is SAAADI. V was trimmed by 2 bases and J by 2 bases, leaving 4 bases between them.

The chain is built from TRBV6-5 and TRBJ1-1; D remains ambiguous. Germline CDR1 MNHEY, CDR2 SVGAGI. CDR3 length: 13 amino acids. The V end was cut by 5 bases, the J end by 6 bases, with 13 bases between. The CDR3 nucleotides read TGTGCCAGCAGTCGTCAGGTCAGCCCTGAAGCTTTCTTT. Protein sequence: CASSRQVSPEAFF.

The V and J genes are TRBV5-6 and TRBJ1-2; 7 bases line up with TRBD1. J gave up 1 base and V 4 bases, and 4 bases lay outside the gene matches. The length of the CDR3 is 14 residues. Germline V gives CDR1 SGHDT, CDR2 YYEEEE. CDR3 bases: TGTGCCAGCAGCATGACAGGGATTAACTATGGCTACACCTTC. It specifies CASSMTGINYGYTF.

This clone has more than one count but fewer than ten. This chain joins TRBV27 and TRBJ1-5, with D possibly matching TRBD1 (5 bases). Per germline, CDR1 MNHEY and CDR2 SMNVEV (reference sequence). V was shortened by 4 bases and J by 5 bases, with 9 bases between the two germline ends. The CDR3 runs to 13 residues. CDR3 DNA sequence: TGTGCCAGCAGTTGGGGCGCTGATCAGCCCCAGCATTTT. Translating gives CASSWGADQPQHF.

The chain uses TRBV7-9 and TRBJ2-1; D unclear. Deletions cut 3 bases from V and 5 bases from J, with 11 bases between. Germline lookup yields CDR1 SEHNR and CDR2 FQNEAQ (reference sequence). The CDR3 is 14 residues long. The CDR3 here is CASSLVLSHNEQFF. In nucleotides, the CDR3 is TGTGCCAGCAGCTTGGTGCTCAGTCACAATGAGCAGTTCTTC.

This clone appeared a few times. The chain combines TRBV28 with TRBJ1-1, with 7 positions matching TRBD1. Germline V gene sequence: CDR1 MDHEN, CDR2 SYDVKM. The CDR3 has 14 amino acids. The ends lost 3 bases at V and 1 base at J; junction bases unmatched: 2. CDR3 region: CASSLTGPNTEAFF. CDR3 nucleotides: TGTGCCAGCAGTTTGACAGGGCCGAACACTGAAGCTTTCTTT.

The J gene is TRBJ2-1, the V gene TRBV7-2, with D unclear. V was cut by 5 bases and J by 10 bases, with 18 bases left in between. CDR1 SGHTA and CDR2 FQGNSA come from the germline V gene. This CDR3 has 14 residues. CDR3 DNA sequence: TGTGCCAGCAGCACTGATCCCGCTGCACGCGAGCAGTTCTTC. This encodes CASSTDPAAREQFF.

The rearrangement links TRBV12-5 to TRBJ2-3; possible D gene TRBD1, 5 bases. The V and J ends lost 3 bases and 3 bases respectively, with 10 bases between them. The germline V gene has CDR1 LGHNT and CDR2 FRNRAP. The CDR3 is 14 residues long. The CDR3 DNA reads as TGTGCTAGTGGTTTAGGGGTTGGGACAGATACGCAGTATTTT. Its protein is CASGLGVGTDTQYF.